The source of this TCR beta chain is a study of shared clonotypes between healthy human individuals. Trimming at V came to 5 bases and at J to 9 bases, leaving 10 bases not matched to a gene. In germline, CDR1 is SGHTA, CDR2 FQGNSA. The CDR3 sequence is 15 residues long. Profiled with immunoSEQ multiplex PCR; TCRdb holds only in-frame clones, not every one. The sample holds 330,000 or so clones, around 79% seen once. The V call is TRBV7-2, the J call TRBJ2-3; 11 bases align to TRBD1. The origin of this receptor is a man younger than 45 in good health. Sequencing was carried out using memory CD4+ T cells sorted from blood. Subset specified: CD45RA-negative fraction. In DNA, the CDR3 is TGTGCCAGCAGCCCAGGACAGGGGGCTGGGCGGACGCAGTATTTT. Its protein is CASSPGQGAGRTQYF.